The T cell receptor (beta chain) described here comes from a study of T cell changes during pregnancy in multiple sclerosis. The germline V and J ends were trimmed by 6 bases and 0 bases, with 7 bases remaining between them. Germline V lookup: CDR1 SGHTA, CDR2 FQGTGA. The CDR3 has 13 amino acids. TCRdb's copy holds only in-frame clones and misses some; the assay was immunoSEQ multiplex PCR. Among tens of thousands of clones listed, 90% to 95% were seen once. The specimen comprised peripheral blood, sampled in the second trimester of pregnancy. J is TRBJ2-3 and V is TRBV7-3, with a possible D match to TRBD2 (6 bases). This sequence originates from a female donor with multiple sclerosis, enrolled in a pregnancy study. The CDR3 here is CASSAGSTDTQYF. CDR3 nucleotide sequence: TGTGCCAGCAGTGCGGGGAGCACAGATACGCAGTATTTT.